The T cell receptor (beta chain) under discussion was sequenced for a study of TIL therapy for anti-PD-1-resistant metastatic lung cancer. At the level of the study: Tumor harvest preceded PD-1/PD-L1 blockade, followed by nivolumab treatment. Tumors carried a median 1.5 non-synonymous mutations per megabase.

CDR3 length equals 13 residues. V dropped 2 bases and J dropped 0 bases, with 7 bases sitting between them. Germline values: CDR1 GTSNPN, CDR2 SVGIG (reference sequence). Documented time point: pre-treatment sample, taken before nivolumab and TIL therapy. The libraries were made with immunoSEQ v3. Sequencing used immunoSEQ multiplex PCR; TCRdb keeps in-frame clones, though not all of them. The data contain nearly 60,000 clones, roughly 80% of them singletons. The genes are TRBV30 and TRBJ1-1; D not resolved. This TCR derives from a person aged 25 to 85 with non-small cell lung cancer. The sequencing here drew on blood, taken at baseline. CDR3 DNA sequence: TGTGCCTGGAGTTTGTGGCTGAACACTGAAGCTTTCTTT. It is translated as CAWSLWLNTEAFF.